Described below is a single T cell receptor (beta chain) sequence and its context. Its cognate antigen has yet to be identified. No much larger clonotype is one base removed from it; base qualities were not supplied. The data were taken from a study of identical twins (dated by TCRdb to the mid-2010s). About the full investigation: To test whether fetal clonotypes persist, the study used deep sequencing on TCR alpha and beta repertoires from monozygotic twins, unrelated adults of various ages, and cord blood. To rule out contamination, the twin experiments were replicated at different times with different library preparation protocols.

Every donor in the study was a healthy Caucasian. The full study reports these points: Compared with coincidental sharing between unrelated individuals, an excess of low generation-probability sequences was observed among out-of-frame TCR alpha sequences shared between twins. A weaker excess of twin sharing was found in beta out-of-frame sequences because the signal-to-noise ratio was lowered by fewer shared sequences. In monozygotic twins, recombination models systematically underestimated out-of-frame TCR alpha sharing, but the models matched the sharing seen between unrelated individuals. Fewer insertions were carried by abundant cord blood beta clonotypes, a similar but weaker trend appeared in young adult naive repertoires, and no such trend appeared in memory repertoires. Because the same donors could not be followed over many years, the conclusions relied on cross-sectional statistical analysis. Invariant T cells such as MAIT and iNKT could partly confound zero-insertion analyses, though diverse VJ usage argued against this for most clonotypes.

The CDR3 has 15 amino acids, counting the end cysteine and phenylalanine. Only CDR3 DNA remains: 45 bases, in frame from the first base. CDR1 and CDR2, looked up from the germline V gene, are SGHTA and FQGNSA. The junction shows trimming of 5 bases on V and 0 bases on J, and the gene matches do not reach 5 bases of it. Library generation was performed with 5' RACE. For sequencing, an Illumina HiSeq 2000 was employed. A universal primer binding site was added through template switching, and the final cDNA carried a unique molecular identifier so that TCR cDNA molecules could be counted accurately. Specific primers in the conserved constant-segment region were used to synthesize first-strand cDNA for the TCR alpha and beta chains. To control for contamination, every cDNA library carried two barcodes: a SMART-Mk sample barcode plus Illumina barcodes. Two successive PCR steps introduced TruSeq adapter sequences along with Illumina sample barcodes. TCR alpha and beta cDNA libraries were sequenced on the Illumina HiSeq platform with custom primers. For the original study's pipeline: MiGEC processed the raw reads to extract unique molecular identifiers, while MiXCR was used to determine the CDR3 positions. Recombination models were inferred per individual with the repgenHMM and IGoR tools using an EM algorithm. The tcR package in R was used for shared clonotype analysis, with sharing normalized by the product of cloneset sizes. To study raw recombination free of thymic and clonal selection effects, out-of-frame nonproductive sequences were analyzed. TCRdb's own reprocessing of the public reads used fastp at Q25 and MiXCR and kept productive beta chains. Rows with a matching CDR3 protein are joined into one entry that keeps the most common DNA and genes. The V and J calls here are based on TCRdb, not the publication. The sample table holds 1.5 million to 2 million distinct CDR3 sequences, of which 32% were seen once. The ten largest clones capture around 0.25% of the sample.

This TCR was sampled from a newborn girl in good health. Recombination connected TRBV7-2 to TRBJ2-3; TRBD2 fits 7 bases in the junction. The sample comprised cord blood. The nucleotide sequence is TGTGCCAGCAGCCTACTAGCGCGTAGCACAGATACGCAGTATTTT. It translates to CASSLLARSTDTQYF. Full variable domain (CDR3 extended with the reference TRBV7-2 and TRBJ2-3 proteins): GAGVSQSPSNKVTEKGKDVELRCDPISGHTALYWYRQSLGQGLEFLIYFQGNSAPDKSGLPSDRFSAERTGGSVSTLTIQRTQQEDSAVYLCASSLLARSTDTQYFGPGTRLTVL.